Listed here is a single T cell receptor beta chain. No antigen is known for it. Base qualities are not at hand, and no much larger clone is one base apart. Inclusive of the bounding cysteine and phenylalanine, the CDR3 is 15 residues long. Solely the CDR3 DNA is kept, with 45 bases framed from the first base. Deletion took 4 bases off V and 4 bases off J, with a span of 17 bases between the germline ends. CDR1 and CDR2 are read off the germline V gene as SGHRS and YFSETQ. Library preparation was by the immunoSEQ multiplex PCR assay. For the multiplex PCR, a mixture combining 60 forward primers for TCR Vbeta segments and 13 reverse primers for TCR Jbeta segments was used. The CDR3 region of rearranged TCR beta genes was amplified from genomic DNA by a multiplex PCR assay. The amplified TCR beta libraries were sequenced on the Illumina HiSeq System as 87-base-pair reads. The paper's data handling went like this. In a later analysis, tens of millions of unique TCR beta chains were counted across the approximately 640 repertoires, and about 10 million of these chains were shared by at least two donors. A nearest-neighbor algorithm error-corrected the raw reads and collapsed the reads into unique sequences, merging closely related sequences to remove PCR and sequencing errors. To assign V, D and J gene segments, CDR3 sequences were aligned to IMGT reference sequences. For a sequence to be retained, a match of at least six nucleotides to both a V gene segment and a J gene segment was required. A rearrangement counted as productive if the CDR3 had no stop codons and remained in frame with V and J, and every other rearrangement counted as non-productive. Following IMGT convention, CDR3 was defined as the stretch from the second conserved V-encoded cysteine up to the conserved J-encoded phenylalanine. The earlier analysis of a few hundred of the donors excluded any sequence lacking an unambiguous match to a single V gene segment. In an earlier analysis of more than 500 of the donors, a V segment was called functional when productive rearrangements were above 56.7%, and segregating when the standard deviation between donors exceeded 5%. A statistical classification framework was built to diagnose cytomegalovirus status from the catalog of TCR beta chain sequences. V and J gene assignment, in a later analysis, came from comparing TCR nucleotide sequences with IMGT/GENE-DB human TR gene sequences. Using the TCRdist pipeline, a later analysis assigned CDR3 sequences along with most-parsimonious VDJ recombination scenarios. In a later analysis, every TCR beta chain was defined by the combination of its CDR3 amino acid sequence and its V-gene family, and reads without a unique V-gene family were dropped. To address suspected cross-contamination and a sequencing artifact, a later analysis removed several hundred highly shared, low-generation-probability nucleotide sequences. A later analysis calculated a clonal expansion index for each public chain from normalized within-repertoire ranks of inferred template counts. In a later analysis, generation probabilities were computed with a VDJ recombination model fitted to out-of-frame rearrangements, and the resulting probabilities were checked against IGoR. Hypergeometric tests were used in a later analysis to score TCR-TCR, TCR-HLA and TCR-CMV co-occurrence, with a repertoire-size bias correction applied to the TCR pairs. To estimate false discovery rates, a later analysis permuted the HLA or CMV assignments 20 times. A later analysis grouped co-occurring TCRs with DBSCAN, adding TCRdist sequence similarity when clustering within HLA-allele-positive subsets. Co-occurrence clustering excluded repertoires with fewer than 30,000 or more than 120,000 public chains, plus five with anomalous nucleotide sharing. TCRdb provides this immuneACCESS table in a form limited to in-frame rearrangements. Some clones are lacking; in checked studies, under half of them reflect an unresolved V gene, and why the rest are absent is not known. V and J calls and clone size are as listed in that table; D and trimming were resolved from the DNA. The sample table holds over 100,000 clones, of which about 77% were seen once. 1.3% of the sample lies in the top ten.

These data originate in a study of cytomegalovirus exposure and HLA in healthy donors (dated by TCRdb to the late 2010s). In the study overall: An earlier analysis of some 600 of the donors reported 250 to 300 Gb of sequence data and approximately 120 million unique TCR beta sequences obtained from around 170 million T cells. In a later genetic analysis, genome-wide SNP genotypes for about three fifths of the 666 donors were used, and that subset was treated as a discovery cohort. Donor age, sex, ethnicity and CMV serostatus were compiled alongside the repertoire data. To study patterns of TCR occurrence, a later analysis re-analyzed previously published TCR beta repertoires from around 670 donors and added high-resolution HLA genotyping. HLA typing included class I and class II loci at four-digit resolution. Among a few hundred genotyped donors of the cohort, an average of about 240,000 unique TCR beta nucleotide sequences were sequenced per donor, roughly a sixth of them non-productive. To predict cytomegalovirus infection status, the study combined high-throughput TCR immunosequencing, statistical association of individual TCRs with disease status, and machine learning. An early release that covered about 600 HLA-typed donors contained approximately 300 gigabases of sequencing data and tens of millions of unique TCR sequences. A separate validation cohort of some 130 different subjects was used in addition to the approximately 700-subject first cohort. The study was designed to test whether signatures of past pathogen exposure could be identified by cataloging public T cell receptors. The study profiled the T cell repertoires of about 640 subjects by immunosequencing and related them to cytomegalovirus serostatus. Typing coverage varied by locus: 629-630 donors for A, B, C, DRB1 and DQB1; some 520 for DQA1; around 610 for DPA1; roughly 450 for DPB1. An earlier analysis of approximately 630 of the donors applied high-throughput TCR beta sequencing to assess whether each TCR beta V gene segment acted as functional or pseudogenic. In the later analysis, no new phenotypic data were used to find candidate immune exposures; instead, reliance was placed on TCR beta sequences and their occurrence across donors. Every discovery cohort repertoire had been produced on one sequencing platform. Of the roughly 400 genotyped donors, 80% to 90% were placed in the genetic ancestry cluster associated with self-reported Caucasian donors. Roughly five DR-DQ haplotypes were handled as single units for association and clustering, since linkage in the cohort was strong.

Paper-wide results and their limitations: Because HLA typing was missing for some donors at each locus, association tests included only the typed subset. Immune exposure information for the cohort was limited to CMV serostatus. In this cohort, only TCR beta chains were sequenced, and detectable features were limited by the absence of alpha or paired-chain data. A cluster of highly shared sequence variants was judged likely to be a technical artifact of the sequencing pipeline. In the study, about 150 TCR beta chains were listed as associated with cytomegalovirus. An earlier analysis of 587 of the donors showed that most TCR beta V segments appeared in productive rearrangements either about 87% or about 30% of the time, which broadly matched IMGT annotations. In a later analysis, several top co-occurrence clusters were reported to appear linked to parvovirus B19, influenza, CMV and Epstein-Barr virus. The classifier was reported to diagnose cytomegalovirus status with high specificity and sensitivity in both the original cohort and the validation cohort. A few of the identified cytomegalovirus-associated TCR beta chains were confirmed in vitro to be specific for cytomegalovirus antigens. The presence/absence analyses assumed that sequencing depth was roughly uniform across donors, and that assumption may not be true. A later analysis found that HLA-associated TCR beta chains were more clonally expanded and had lower generation probabilities than equally common non-associated chains. A later genetic analysis associated a missense DCLRE1C variant with V-gene and J-gene trimming of TCR beta chains, and an independent cohort replicated the association. In a later analysis, the rate of TCR association differed among HLA loci, with DRB1 alleles having the most associated TCRs and HLA-C alleles having the fewest. In a later analysis, most CMV-associated TCR beta chains were found to appear HLA-restricted, with HLA associations seemingly driven largely by CMV exposure. Because counts were too low, seventeen rarely observed V segments, including chromosome 9 orphons, were left out of the earlier analysis of 587 of the donors. When HLA alleles, especially DR and DQ, strongly co-occurred, TCR associations were difficult to assign to individual alleles. A further reported finding was that TCR beta sequences accurately predicted the HLA-A and HLA-B alleles for most subjects in the first cohort. Across donors, most TCR sequences were observed very rarely, whereas some public TCRs were present in many individuals. A later analysis associated 17,000 or so TCR beta sequences with specific HLA alleles at a false discovery rate of 0.05. Compared with the 666-donor mean, donors in an Asian-associated ancestry cluster had fewer N-insertions in productive TCRs, according to a later genetic analysis. Because the 87-base-pair reads could not distinguish some IMGT-functional V segments, including TRBV6-2 and TRBV6-3, those segments were excluded. Linkage disequilibrium might explain the correlated functional status among segregating V segments, but an unknown experimental factor could not be ruled out. The authors suggested that the approach could potentially be generalized to other disease states and immunological phenotypes.

The cohort comprised fewer than 700 healthy bone marrow donors. At the time of sampling, all cohort members were nominally healthy, though unrecorded immune exposures were likely present. The donor tested CMV seronegative, placing the donor among the approximately 360 seronegative members of the cohort. A peripheral blood sample was provided by each donor, and peripheral blood mononuclear cells were used for TCR beta sequencing. The Qiagen DNeasy Blood Extraction Kit was used to extract genomic DNA from the blood cell samples. This receptor was obtained from a middle-aged woman in good health and CMV-seronegative. This chain is built from TRBV5-1 and TRBJ1-1; a tentative D match to TRBD1 spans 5 bases. The sequenced material came from PBMCs. CDR3 sequence: CASSPMVGQFTEAFF. The DNA reads as follows: TGCGCCAGCAGCCCAATGGTTGGACAATTCACTGAAGCTTTCTTT.